One sample yielded the 8 T cell receptor beta chains listed below, sequenced in a study of CD8 T cells in ankylosing spondylitis. One entry per CDR3 protein results from TCRdb running MiXCR on the 5' RACE reads. The sample contains 250,000 to 350,000 distinct CDR3 sequences, roughly 20% of which appear only once. The sequenced sample consisted of blood, either unsorted or a sorted T cell fraction (not recorded which). These TCRs come from a male donor with ankylosing spondylitis or in good health (not recorded which).

At least ten counts were recorded for this clonotype. The chain combines TRBV20-1 with TRBJ2-2, with TRBD2 matching 9 bases. This CDR3 has 13 residues. V shed 6 bases and J 4 bases; nucleotides not matched to a gene: 3. In germline, CDR1 is DFQATT, CDR2 SNEGSKA (reference sequence). CDR3 residues: CSARGGPTGELFF. In DNA form, the CDR3 reads TGCAGTGCGCGGGGGGGCCCCACCGGGGAGCTGTTTTTT.

CDR3 loop: CASSLLRVVGANVLTF. CDR3 bases: TGTGCCAGCAGTCTTCTTAGGGTGGTTGGGGCCAACGTCCTGACTTTC. This chain uses TRBV6-1 with TRBJ2-6; no clear D. V lost 5 bases, J lost 3 bases, and 14 bases lay in between. The CDR3 runs to 16 residues. Germline values: CDR1 MNHNS, CDR2 SASEGT.

This clonotype was seen a few times. The chain uses TRBV20-1 and TRBJ1-3; D uncertain. Between the trimmed V and J ends, which lost 3 bases and 0 bases, there was a span of 9 bases. In germline, CDR1 is DFQATT, CDR2 SNEGSKA (reference sequence). The CDR3 extends over 14 amino acids. CDR3 loop: CSARAGSSGNTIYF. CDR3 DNA sequence: TGCAGTGCTAGGGCAGGCAGCTCTGGAAACACCATATATTTT.

V and J are TRBV6-1 and TRBJ1-5, with D perhaps TRBD1 (5 bases). Germline lookup yields CDR1 MNHNS and CDR2 SASEGT. The CDR3 extends over 16 amino acids. V was cut by 4 bases and J by 1 base, with 14 bases left in between. In nucleotides, the CDR3 is TGTGCCAGCAGTGCCGCCCAGGGTACAAGCAATCAGCCCCAGCATTTT. The encoded protein is CASSAAQGTSNQPQHF.

To note about this clonotype: Being one base from a much bigger clone, this may be a read error. This chain uses TRBV12-3 or TRBV12-4 with TRBJ2-1, with D possibly TRBD2 on 6 matching bases. This CDR3 has 15 residues. Trimming took off 1 base at V and 7 bases at J, with 14 bases between the two ends. The CDR3 DNA is TGTGCCAGCAGTTTAGAGGAACTAGCCACTAATGAGCAGTTCTTC. As protein: CASSLEELATNEQFF.

The gene calls are TRBV20-1 and TRBJ2-3; unclear D gene. The V gene's germline CDR1 is DFQATT and CDR2 SNEGSKA (reference sequence). The CDR3 is made up of 15 amino acids. V was shortened by 0 bases and J by 2 bases, with 12 bases between the two germline ends. DNA of the CDR3: TGCAGTGCTAGAGATCCACGACGCCTCACAGATACGCAGTATTTT. It translates to CSARDPRRLTDTQYF.

This clonotype was picked up a small number of times. V gene TRBV30 combines with J gene TRBJ2-1; 8 bases fit TRBD2. The CDR3 contains 13 residues. Germline-derived CDR1 and CDR2 are GTSNPN and SVGIG (reference sequence). Trimming cost V 4 bases and J 6 bases; bases outside gene matches: 5. Here the CDR3 DNA reads TGTGCCTGGACGCGGGAGGACTTCAATGAGCAGTTCTTC. Encoded protein: CAWTREDFNEQFF.

The chain couples TRBV11-2 to TRBJ2-6; 9 positions agree with TRBD1. Germline V gives CDR1 SGHAT, CDR2 FQNNGV. The V and J ends lost 5 bases and 0 bases, in that order; junction bases with no gene match: 11. The CDR3 has 19 amino acids. CDR3 loop: CASSQGQGSPLSGANVLTF. DNA of the CDR3: TGTGCCAGCAGCCAGGGACAGGGTTCCCCCCTCTCTGGGGCCAACGTCCTGACTTTC. Drawing the rest from reference TRBV11-2 and TRBJ2-6, the complete variable domain is EAGVAQSPRYKIIEKRQSVAFWCNPISGHATLYWYQQILGQGPKLLIQFQNNGVVDDSQLPKDRFSAERLKGVDSTLKIQPAKLEDSAVYLCASSQGQGSPLSGANVLTFGAGSRLTVL.